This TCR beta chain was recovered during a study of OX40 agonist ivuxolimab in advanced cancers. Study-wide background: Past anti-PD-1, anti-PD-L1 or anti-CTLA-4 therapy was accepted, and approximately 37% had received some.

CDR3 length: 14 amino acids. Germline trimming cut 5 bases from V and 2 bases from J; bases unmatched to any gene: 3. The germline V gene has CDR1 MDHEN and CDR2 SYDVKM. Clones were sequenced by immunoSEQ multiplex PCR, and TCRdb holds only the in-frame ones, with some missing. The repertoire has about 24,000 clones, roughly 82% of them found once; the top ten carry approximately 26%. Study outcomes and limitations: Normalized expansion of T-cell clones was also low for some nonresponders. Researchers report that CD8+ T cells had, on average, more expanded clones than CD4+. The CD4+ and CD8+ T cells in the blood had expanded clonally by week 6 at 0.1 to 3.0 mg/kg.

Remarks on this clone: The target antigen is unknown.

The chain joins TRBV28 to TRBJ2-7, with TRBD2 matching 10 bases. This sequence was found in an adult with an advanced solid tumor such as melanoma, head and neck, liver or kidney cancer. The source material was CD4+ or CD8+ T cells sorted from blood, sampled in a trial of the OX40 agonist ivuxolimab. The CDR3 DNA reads TGTGCCAGCAGTCTTACTAGCGGGACCTACGAGCAGTACTTC. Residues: CASSLTSGTYEQYF.